This TCR beta chain was sequenced in a study of metastatic and nonmetastatic thyroid tumors. Study details: Comparison of repertoires was carried out across blood and tumor or nodule tissue from malignant and benign thyroid patients. Overall study findings and caveats: It was reported that TCR beta diversity was significantly higher in malignant thyroid tumors than benign nodules, in blood and tumor.

Judged by abundance, this clone is medium-sized. Its specificity is not known. Thyroid surgery was performed in patients who had received no treatment beforehand. TCRdb ran MiXCR on the PCR reads. The sample consists of some 19,000 clones, 20% to 30% of them appearing once. The V end lost 0 bases, the J end lost 0 bases, and 9 bases lay between the germline ends. CDR1 and CDR2 from the germline V gene are MNHEY and SVGAGI. The CDR3 runs 16 residues. The chain combines TRBV6-5 with TRBJ1-3; D is ambiguous. Source material: blood. The receptor comes from a male donor with papillary thyroid cancer or a benign thyroid nodule (not recorded which). Some clones in this sample may be carry-over from other donors' samples. The DNA of the CDR3 is TGTGCCAGCAGTTACTCACGTACCAGCTCTGGAAACACCATATATTTT. Amino acid sequence: CASSYSRTSSGNTIYF.